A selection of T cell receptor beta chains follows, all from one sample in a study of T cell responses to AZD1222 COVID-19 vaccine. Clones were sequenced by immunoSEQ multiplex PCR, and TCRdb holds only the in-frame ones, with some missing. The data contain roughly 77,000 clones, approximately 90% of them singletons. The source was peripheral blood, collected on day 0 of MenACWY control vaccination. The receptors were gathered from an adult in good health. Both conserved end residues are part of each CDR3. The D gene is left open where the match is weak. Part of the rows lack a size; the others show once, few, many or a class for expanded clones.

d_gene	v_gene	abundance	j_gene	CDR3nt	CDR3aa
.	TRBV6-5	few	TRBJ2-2	TGTGCTTTAGGACTGGCGAACACCGGGGAGCTGTTTTTT	CALGLANTGELFF
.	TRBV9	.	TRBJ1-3	TGTGCCAGCAGCCCCACAGGGAATCCTGGAAACACCATATATTTT	CASSPTGNPGNTIYF
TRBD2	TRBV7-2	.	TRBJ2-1	TGTGCCAGCAGCCCAGGACTAGCGGGGGGGCCTGTTCGGGAGCAGTTCTTC	CASSPGLAGGPVREQFF
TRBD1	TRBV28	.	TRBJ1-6	TGTGCCAGCAGTTCCGGACAGGGCTATTCACCCCTCCACTTT	CASSSGQGYSPLHF
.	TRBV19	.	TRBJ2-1	TGTGCCAGTAGTATGACAGGAATAAATGAGCAGTTCTTC	CASSMTGINEQFF
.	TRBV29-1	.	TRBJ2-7	TGCAGCGTTGAAGATAGGGGCAGGTTGGCCTACGAGCAGTACTTC	CSVEDRGRLAYEQYF
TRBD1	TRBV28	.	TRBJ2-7	TGTGCCAGCAGTTTACCCGGGACAGGTCGGTACGAGCAGTACTTC	CASSLPGTGRYEQYF
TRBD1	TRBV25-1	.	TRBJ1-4	TGTGCCAGCACCGACAGGGTTAATGAAAAACTGTTTTTT	CASTDRVNEKLFF
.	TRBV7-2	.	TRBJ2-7	TGTGCCAGCAGCTTAGTTGGGGGAGTCCTAAACGAGCAGTACTTC	CASSLVGGVLNEQYF
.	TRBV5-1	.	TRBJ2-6	TGCGCCAGCAGCTCCATCAGGGCAGGGCTTGGGGCCAACGTCCTGACTTTC	CASSSIRAGLGANVLTF
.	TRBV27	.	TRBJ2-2	TGTGCCAGCAGTTCAGGCGCTTCTTGGACCGGGGAGCTGTTTTTT	CASSSGASWTGELFF
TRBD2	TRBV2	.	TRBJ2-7	TGTGCCAGCAGGACCGGGACTAGCTCCTACGAGCAGTACTTC	CASRTGTSSYEQYF
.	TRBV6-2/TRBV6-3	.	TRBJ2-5	TGTGCCAGCAGTTACTCTCTCAAGGACGCGAAAGAGACCCAGTACTTC	CASSYSLKDAKETQYF
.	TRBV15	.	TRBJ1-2	TGTGCCACCAGCGGCTACGGGGCAGCCAGGGGCTACACCTTC	CATSGYGAARGYTF
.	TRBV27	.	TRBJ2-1	TGTGCCAGCAGGATACAACAGGGCAATGAGCAGTTCTTC	CASRIQQGNEQFF
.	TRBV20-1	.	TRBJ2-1	TGCAGTGGCGAACTAGGGCGTGAGCAGTTCTTC	CSGELGREQFF
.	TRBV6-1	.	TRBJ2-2	TGTGCCAGCAGTGAAGCTTCATTTGCGGGACTGGCCGGGGAGCTGTTTTTT	CASSEASFAGLAGELFF
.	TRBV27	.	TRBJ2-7	TGTGCCAGCAGTTTATCGCCTCCCAGTCGCTACGAGCAGTACTTC	CASSLSPPSRYEQYF
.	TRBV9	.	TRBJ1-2	TGTGCCAGCAGCGGTCACGGGGGTGTGGTTGACTATGGCTACACCTTC	CASSGHGGVVDYGYTF
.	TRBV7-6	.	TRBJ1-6	TGTGCCAGCAGCCTGCAGAGCTCCTATAATTCACCCCTCCACTTT	CASSLQSSYNSPLHF
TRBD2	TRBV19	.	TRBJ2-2	TGTGCCAGTAGTTCCGGACGGGAGGTCACCGGGGAGCTGTTTTTT	CASSSGREVTGELFF
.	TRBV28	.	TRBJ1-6	TGTGCCAGCAGCGCACCCCAGGGACTTTCCTATAATTCACCCCTCCACTTT	CASSAPQGLSYNSPLHF
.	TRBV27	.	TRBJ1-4	TGTGCCAGCAGTTTAATGGGGCAGGGAAATGAAAAACTGTTTTTT	CASSLMGQGNEKLFF
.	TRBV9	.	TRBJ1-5	TGTGCCAGCAGCGTAGGAAATAGCAATCAGCCCCAGCATTTT	CASSVGNSNQPQHF
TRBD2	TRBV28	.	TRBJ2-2	TGTGCCAGCCTGGCTAGCGGGAGCGGCGGGGAGCTGTTTTTT	CASLASGSGGELFF
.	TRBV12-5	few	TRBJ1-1	TGTGCTAGTGGTTTGGGAGGGTCGATTGAAGCTTTCTTT	CASGLGGSIEAFF
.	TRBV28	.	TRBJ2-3	TGTGCCAGCAGTCAAGGACCGGATAGCACAGATACGCAGTATTTT	CASSQGPDSTDTQYF
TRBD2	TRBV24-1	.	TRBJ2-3	TGTGCCACCAGTCCCCAGGATGGGGCTAGCGGGGTTACAGATACGCAGTATTTT	CATSPQDGASGVTDTQYF
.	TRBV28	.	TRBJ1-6	TGTGCCAGCACCACGCAAGGGATGGGGCTTAATTCACCCCTCCACTTT	CASTTQGMGLNSPLHF
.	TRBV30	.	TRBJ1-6	TGTGCCTGGAGCCGGGTTTCAGGCTCCTATAATTCACCCCTCCACTTT	CAWSRVSGSYNSPLHF
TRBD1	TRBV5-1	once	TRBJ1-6	TGCGCCAGCAGCCGTGGGACAGGGGTACAATCACCCCTCCACTTT	CASSRGTGVQSPLHF
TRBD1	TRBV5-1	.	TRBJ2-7	TGCGCCAGCAGCAACCGGGACAGGGACGAGCAGTACTTC	CASSNRDRDEQYF
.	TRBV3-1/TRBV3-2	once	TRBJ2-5	TGTGCCAGCAGGGCAAGGGGGGAGACCCAGTACTTC	CASRARGETQYF
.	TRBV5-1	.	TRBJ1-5	TGCGCCAGCAGCTGGGCAGGGCTTAGCAATCAGCCCCAGCATTTT	CASSWAGLSNQPQHF
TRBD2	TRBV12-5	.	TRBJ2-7	TGTGCTAGTGGGCCCCGACTAGCGGGAGTAGTCGAGCAGTACTTC	CASGPRLAGVVEQYF
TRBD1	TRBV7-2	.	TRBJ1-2	TGTGCCAGCAGCTTAAAGGGGGCTGGGTATGGCTACACCTTC	CASSLKGAGYGYTF
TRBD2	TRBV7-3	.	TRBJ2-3	TGTGCCAGCAGTGAGCTAGCGGGCACAGATACGCAGTATTTT	CASSELAGTDTQYF
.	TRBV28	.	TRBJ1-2	TGTGCCAGCGGGTTGGCGATCCAATTACGTGGCTACACCTTC	CASGLAIQLRGYTF
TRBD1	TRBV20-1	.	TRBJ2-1	TGCAGTGCTAGGGTCGGGACAGTGCAGTTCTTC	CSARVGTVQFF
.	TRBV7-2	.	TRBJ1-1	TGTGCCAGCAGCTTAGGCCGGAACACTGAAGCTTTCTTT	CASSLGRNTEAFF
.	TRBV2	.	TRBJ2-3	TGTGCCAGCAGGAGCACAGATACGCAGTATTTT	CASRSTDTQYF
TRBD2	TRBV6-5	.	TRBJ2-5	TGTGCCACCCGGACTAGCGGCCTAGGGGAGACCCAGTACTTC	CATRTSGLGETQYF
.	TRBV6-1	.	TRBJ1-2	TGTGCCAGCAGTGATCCAGGGTATGGCTACACCTTC	CASSDPGYGYTF
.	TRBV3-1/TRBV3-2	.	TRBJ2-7	TGTGCCAGCAGCCAAGAGGTTAGCTTGATACCCTACGAGCAGTACTTC	CASSQEVSLIPYEQYF
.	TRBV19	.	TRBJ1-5	TGTGCCAGTAGTATGTGGGCCATTAGCAATCAGCCCCAGCATTTT	CASSMWAISNQPQHF
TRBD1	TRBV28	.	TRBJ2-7	TGTGCCAGCCAGACAGGGGCCTACTCCTACGAGCAGTACTTC	CASQTGAYSYEQYF
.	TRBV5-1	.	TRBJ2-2	TGCGCCAGCCGCCAGACGGAGAACACCGGGGAGCTGTTTTTT	CASRQTENTGELFF